Below, 14 T cell receptor beta chains from the same sample are listed, as sequenced in a study of blood T cell repertoires in COVID-19. This table comes from immunoSEQ multiplex PCR, and its TCRdb copy is limited to in-frame clones, with some not included. The top ten clones hold roughly a tenth of a sample with roughly 330,000 clones, over 75% of them seen once. Sequenced material: PBMCs or T cells enriched from blood (not recorded which). The receptors originated from a young woman who had recovered from COVID-19.

The chain employs TRBV3-1 (or the pseudogene TRBV3-2) and TRBJ1-2; D is possibly TRBD1 (5 bases). V lost 1 base, J lost 2 bases, and 11 bases lay in between. This CDR3 is 15 amino acids long. The germline V gene has CDR1 LGHDT and CDR2 YNNKEL (reference sequence). CDR3 DNA sequence: TGTGCCAGCAGCCAAGCTTCCGGGGGAAACTATGGCTACACCTTC. Protein: CASSQASGGNYGYTF.

This chain connects TRBV19 to TRBJ2-7; TRBD1 matches at 11 bases. The CDR3 loop spans 14 amino acids. The V segment lost 3 bases and the J segment 3 bases; nucleotides outside the gene matches: 1. Germline CDR1 LNHDA, CDR2 SQIVND (reference sequence). CDR3: CASSMGQGDYEQYF. The CDR3 DNA is TGTGCCAGTAGTATGGGACAGGGGGACTACGAGCAGTACTTC.

The chain couples TRBV27 to TRBJ2-7; D ambiguous. Looked up from germline, CDR1 is MNHEY and CDR2 is SMNVEV (reference sequence). Trimming took off 7 bases at V and 3 bases at J, with 13 bases between the two ends. This CDR3 has 13 residues. For the CDR3, the DNA is TGTGCCAGCATGGGCTTCGCCCACTACGAGCAGTACTTC. This codes for CASMGFAHYEQYF.

This clone was found once. The chain joins TRBV5-8 to TRBJ1-1; 7 bases line up with TRBD1. V lost 4 bases, J lost 3 bases, and 12 bases stayed unmatched. The CDR3 sequence is 16 residues long. From germline, CDR1 is SGHTS and CDR2 YDEGEE. This CDR3 reads CASSHTGAWDDTEAFF. The CDR3 nucleotides are TGTGCCAGCAGCCACACAGGGGCCTGGGACGACACTGAAGCTTTCTTT.

This chain uses TRBV3-1 (or the pseudogene TRBV3-2) with TRBJ2-3; D gene unclear. Per the germline V gene, CDR1 is LGHDT and CDR2 is YNNKEL (reference sequence). With 0 bases removed from V and 7 bases from J, the gap between germline ends came to 8 bases. The CDR3 loop spans 13 amino acids. The CDR3 DNA is TGTGCCAGCAGCCAAGATTTAGCAAATACGCAGTATTTT. It is translated as CASSQDLANTQYF.

The rearrangement joins TRBV7-8 to TRBJ2-4; D possibly corresponds to TRBD2 (5 bases). This CDR3 has 16 residues. CDR1 is SGHVS, CDR2 FQNEAQ, per germline. Trimming stripped 1 base from V and 2 bases from J, with 12 bases between. The CDR3 nucleotides are TGTGCCAGCAGCTTAGAAGTCGTCGGGACCAAAAACATTCAGTACTTC. This codes for CASSLEVVGTKNIQYF.

V and J are TRBV24-1 and TRBJ2-7; D might be TRBD1 (7 bases). The CDR3 consists of 19 residues. V was shortened by 8 bases and J by 7 bases, with 35 bases between the two germline ends. The V gene's germline CDR1 is KGHDR and CDR2 SFDVKD. As DNA, the CDR3 is TGTGCCACCACGCCGGGCCGGGGACAGTTGGGACTCCAGCTGGGAGAGCAGTACTTC. Translation gives CATTPGRGQLGLQLGEQYF.

This chain uses TRBV4-1 with TRBJ1-2, with D possibly matching TRBD1 (6 bases). CDR3 length: 14 amino acids. The germline V and J ends were trimmed by 1 base and 7 bases, with 13 bases remaining between them. Germline loops: CDR1 MGHRA, CDR2 YSYEKL. The CDR3, as DNA: TGCGCCAGCAGCCAAGCGGGGGGCGTCGGTGGCTACACCTTC. Its translation: CASSQAGGVGGYTF.

The chain recombines TRBV21-1 with TRBJ2-2; the table's D call TRBD2 went unverified against the DNA. TRBV21-1 is tagged as a pseudogene. The CDR3 loop spans 19 amino acids. This chain's CDR3 is CARIRYPTPGLPNTGELFF. CDR3 bases: TGTGCCAGGATACGATATCCAACCCCGGGACTACCGAACACCGGGGAGCTGTTTTTT.

The gene calls are TRBV7-9 and TRBJ1-6; 9 positions agree with TRBD1. CDR1 is SEHNR, CDR2 FQNEAQ, per germline (reference sequence). The CDR3 consists of 17 residues. The J segment lost 8 bases and the V segment lost 6 bases, leaving 14 bases of the junction unmatched. The DNA of the CDR3 is TGTGCCAGCAGTTACTACAGGGGGCCGGCATATGATTCACCCCTCCACTTT. Protein sequence: CASSYYRGPAYDSPLHF.

The rearrangement links TRBV30 to TRBJ1-1; TRBD1 aligns across 7 bases. Losses at the gene ends were 3 bases for V and 4 bases for J; bases not matched to a gene: 11. Germline loops: CDR1 GTSNPN, CDR2 SVGIG (reference sequence). This CDR3 comprises 15 residues. CDR3 protein: CAWRRQGGSGTEAFF. CDR3 in DNA: TGTGCCTGGAGGCGACAGGGTGGGTCGGGCACTGAAGCTTTCTTT.

V is TRBV6-6 and J is TRBJ2-4; D is possibly TRBD1 (6 bases). CDR1 and CDR2 from the germline V gene are MNHNY and SVGAGI (reference sequence). The CDR3 covers 17 residues. Deletions cut 6 bases from V and 1 base from J, with 19 bases between. DNA of the CDR3: TGTGCCAGCAGCCCCGCCCGAGGGGGAACGGCCAAAAACATTCAGTACTTC. This encodes CASSPARGGTAKNIQYF.

V and J are TRBV11-2 and TRBJ1-1; no reliable D call. V lost 3 bases to trimming and J lost 8 bases, with 10 bases between them. Germline values: CDR1 SGHAT, CDR2 FQNNGV. The CDR3 is 12 amino acids. CDR3: CASSLEVGEAFF. The CDR3 nucleotides read TGTGCCAGCAGCTTGGAGGTAGGAGAAGCTTTCTTT.

J is TRBJ2-7 and V is TRBV5-1; a possible D gene is TRBD1 (6 bases). This CDR3 is built from 15 residues. V was pared by 0 bases and J by 2 bases, with 12 bases between. CDR1 is SGHRS, CDR2 YFSETQ, per germline. CDR3: CASSLDGQGPYEQYF. The CDR3 bases are TGCGCCAGCAGCTTGGATGGTCAGGGGCCCTACGAGCAGTACTTC.